The next 32 T cell receptor beta chains were all read from a single sample in a study of PD-L1 blockade in urothelial cancer. Stated time point: pretreatment peripheral blood. Repertoires were generated with immunoSEQ multiplex PCR, while TCRdb's copy carries only in-frame clones and drops some. The data hold roughly 50,000 clones, with 87% observed a single time. The sample in question was PBMCs, obtained around atezolizumab (anti-PD-L1) treatment. The receptors originated from a woman aged 60 to 75 with urothelial cancer.

The CDR3 DNA follows: TGTGCCAGCAGTCAGACGGACAGGCCCTACGAGCAGTACTTC. Translation: CASSQTDRPYEQYF. The chain joins TRBV6-6 to TRBJ2-7; 7 bases match TRBD1. The germline CDR1 and CDR2 sequences are MNHNY and SVGAGI (reference sequence). The CDR3 is 14 residues long. V dropped 5 bases and J dropped 2; count of bases not matched to a gene: 6.

V and J are TRBV29-1 and TRBJ1-2; no clear D gene. V gave up 0 bases and J gave up 4 bases, with 9 bases separating them. The CDR3 length is 13 residues. CDR1 is SQVTM and CDR2 is ANQGSEA in the germline V gene. The CDR3 spells CSVEDRRPYGYTF. The CDR3 region has the DNA TGCAGCGTTGAAGATAGGCGGCCCTATGGCTACACCTTC.

The rearrangement uses TRBV6-5 and TRBJ2-3, with 12 bases matching TRBD1. The CDR3 contains 13 residues. Germline values: CDR1 MNHEY, CDR2 SVGAGI. V was pared by 8 bases and J by 4 bases, with 1 base of the junction left unmatched. CDR3 in amino acids: CASGTGGADTQYF. CDR3 coding DNA: TGTGCCAGCGGGACAGGGGGCGCAGATACGCAGTATTTT.

The V and J genes are TRBV2 and TRBJ2-5; TRBD2 agrees at 15 bases. Germline V lookup: CDR1 SNHLY, CDR2 FYNNEI. The CDR3 is 18 amino acids. With V trimmed by 6 bases and J by 5 bases, 13 bases remained unmatched. CDR3 sequence: CASRAGTSGGRGLETQYF. CDR3 nucleotide sequence: TGTGCCAGCAGGGCCGGGACTAGCGGGGGGCGAGGATTGGAGACCCAGTACTTC.

The rearrangement links TRBV6-1 to TRBJ1-2; the D gene is possibly TRBD1 (5 bases). Trimming took off 5 bases at V and 4 bases at J, with 11 bases between the two ends. Germline-derived CDR1 and CDR2 are MNHNS and SASEGT. The CDR3 contains 13 residues. The CDR3 coding sequence is TGTGCCAGCAGTCGAGGAGGGGTCTATGGCTACACCTTC. Translation: CASSRGGVYGYTF.

CDR3 DNA: TGTGCCAGCAGTTACAGGGGGACGGGTGAAAAACTGTTTTTT. It encodes CASSYRGTGEKLFF. The chain links TRBV2 to TRBJ1-4; TRBD1 matches at 8 bases. V gave up 5 bases and J gave up 7 bases; unmatched junction bases: 6. The CDR3 length is 14 residues. Germline lookup yields CDR1 SNHLY and CDR2 FYNNEI.

The V and J genes are TRBV6-6 and TRBJ2-1; perhaps TRBD2 as D (6 bases). CDR1 MNHNY and CDR2 SVGAGI come from the germline V gene (reference sequence). V dropped 2 bases and J dropped 7 bases, with 12 bases sitting between them. CDR3 size: 14 residues. CDR3 nucleotides: TGTGCCAGCAGTTACCCGGGAGTTAGGAATGAGCAGTTCTTC. This translates into CASSYPGVRNEQFF.

The chain has TRBV29-1 and TRBJ2-7; 9 nucleotides agree with TRBD1. From germline, CDR1 is SQVTM and CDR2 ANQGSEA. The CDR3 covers 15 residues. Trimming removed 3 bases from V and 2 bases from J; junction bases left unmatched: 8. CDR3 residues: CSVDTGTGLAYEQYF. The CDR3 DNA reads as TGCAGCGTTGATACCGGGACAGGGCTCGCCTACGAGCAGTACTTC.

This sequence joins TRBV19 and TRBJ2-3, with D possibly matching TRBD1 (6 bases). V was pared by 7 bases and J by 2 bases, with 10 bases between. This CDR3 is built from 13 residues. The germline gives CDR1 LNHDA, CDR2 SQIVND (reference sequence). The CDR3 region is CASTGGPTDTQYF. The DNA of the CDR3 is TGTGCCAGTACTGGGGGCCCCACAGATACGCAGTATTTT. The full variable domain, completed using reference TRBV19 and TRBJ2-3, is DGGITQSPKYLFRKEGQNVTLSCEQNLNHDAMYWYRQDPGQGLRLIYYSQIVNDFQKGDIAEGYSVSREKKESFPLTVTSAQKNPTAFYLCASTGGPTDTQYFGPGTRLTVL.

The CDR3 is CATSRGGLATPAYEQYF. The DNA for the CDR3 is TGTGCCACCAGCAGAGGAGGACTAGCGACACCCGCCTACGAGCAGTACTTC. The chain recombines TRBV15 with TRBJ2-7, with 9 nucleotides matching TRBD2. Germline V gives CDR1 LNHNV, CDR2 YYDKDF (reference sequence). The V segment lost 1 base and the J segment 2 bases; nucleotides outside the gene matches: 9. CDR3 length equals 17 residues.

CDR3 DNA sequence: TGTGCCAGCTCACGCGTCGGACAAGACTATGGCTACACCTTC. Encoded protein: CASSRVGQDYGYTF. The V gene is TRBV18, the J gene TRBJ1-2; a possible D gene is TRBD1 (5 bases). The CDR3 has 14 amino acids. Germline V lookup: CDR1 KGHSH, CDR2 LQKENI. V gave up 4 bases and J gave up 3 bases, with 12 bases separating them.

The CDR3 DNA reads TGTGCCACCAGTCCAGCAGGGGGAAACTACGAGCAGTACTTC. It encodes CATSPAGGNYEQYF. The chain joins TRBV15 to TRBJ2-7; 7 nucleotides line up with TRBD1. The CDR3 has 14 residues. Losses at the gene ends were 6 bases for V and 3 bases for J; bases not matched to a gene: 8. Germline V lookup: CDR1 LNHNV, CDR2 YYDKDF (reference sequence).

The J gene is TRBJ1-2, the V gene TRBV19; a possible D gene is TRBD1 (5 bases). The CDR3 extends over 16 amino acids. Germline CDR1 and CDR2: LNHDA and SQIVND (reference sequence). Trimming cost V 5 bases and J 3 bases, with 19 bases left between them. The CDR3: CASSPTGPPSHYGYTF. The CDR3 DNA follows: TGTGCCAGTAGTCCCACAGGCCCTCCCTCCCACTATGGCTACACCTTC.

CDR3 coding DNA: TGTGCCAGCAGCTTGGAGGGACTAGCGGGCACAGATACGCAGTATTTT. It encodes CASSLEGLAGTDTQYF. The chain links TRBV5-5 to TRBJ2-3; 11 nucleotides line up with TRBD2. Germline trimming cut 0 bases from V and 1 base from J; bases unmatched to any gene: 1. The germline CDR1 and CDR2 sequences are SGHKS and YYEKEE (reference sequence). This CDR3 is built from 16 residues.

The rearrangement links TRBV18 to TRBJ2-6, with D possibly matching TRBD1 (6 bases). This CDR3 has 18 amino acids. Deletions cut 6 bases from V and 0 bases from J, with 18 bases between. Germline V lookup: CDR1 KGHSH, CDR2 LQKENI. In DNA form, the CDR3 reads TGTGCCAGCTCCCTAGAGACAGGTATCAACTCTGGGGCCAACGTCCTGACTTTC. This encodes CASSLETGINSGANVLTF.

V and J are TRBV15 and TRBJ2-7; D might be TRBD1 (5 bases). This CDR3 contains 13 residues. CDR1 is LNHNV, CDR2 YYDKDF, per germline (reference sequence). Trimming removed 3 bases at V and 5 bases at J, with 11 bases between. The CDR3: CATSRDIGDEQYF. As DNA, the CDR3 is TGTGCCACCAGCAGGGATATAGGGGACGAGCAGTACTTC.

The chain combines TRBV4-2 with TRBJ1-1; D may be TRBD1 (6 bases). Deletions cut 3 bases from V and 3 bases from J, with 11 bases between. The germline CDR1 and CDR2 sequences are LGHNA and YNFKEQ. CDR3 length: 14 amino acids. The DNA of the CDR3 is TGTGCCAGCAGCCAGGCACAGGGAGACACTGAAGCTTTCTTT. Translated: CASSQAQGDTEAFF.

The chain has TRBV5-1 and TRBJ2-6, with D perhaps matching TRBD2 (6 bases). The CDR3 covers 15 residues. V gave up 4 bases and J gave up 1 base, with 9 bases separating them. From germline, CDR1 is SGHRS and CDR2 YFSETQ. The CDR3 bases are TGCGCCAGCAGCCGCGGGGTATCTGGGGCCAACGTCCTGACTTTC. Translated, it gives CASSRGVSGANVLTF. Supplemented by reference TRBV5-1 and TRBJ2-6, the full variable domain reads KAGVTQTPRYLIKTRGQQVTLSCSPISGHRSVSWYQQTPGQGLQFLFEYFSETQRNKGNFPGRFSGRQFSNSRSEMNVSTLELGDSALYLCASSRGVSGANVLTFGAGSRLTVL.

The rearrangement joins TRBV6-5 to TRBJ1-5; TRBD1 matches 8 bases. From germline, CDR1 is MNHEY and CDR2 SVGAGI. The CDR3 is 15 residues long. V trimming: 8 bases; J trimming: 5 bases; junction bases outside the gene matches: 11. In DNA form, the CDR3 reads TGTGCCAGCGCCCACAGGGGGTTAGGGGATCAGCCCCAGCATTTT. Translating it yields CASAHRGLGDQPQHF.

CDR3 bases: TGTGCCAGCAGTCGCGGGACAGTCTCAAATGAGCAGTTCTTC. Residues: CASSRGTVSNEQFF. The chain carries TRBV6-5 and TRBJ2-1; D possibly corresponds to TRBD1 (7 bases). Germline CDR1 MNHEY, CDR2 SVGAGI. Between the trimmed V and J ends, which lost 5 bases and 7 bases, there was a span of 15 bases. The CDR3 length is 14 residues.

The chain couples TRBV19 to TRBJ2-5, with a possible D match to TRBD2 (5 bases). V lost 6 bases, J lost 1 base, and 9 bases lay in between. In germline, CDR1 is LNHDA, CDR2 SQIVND (reference sequence). The CDR3 extends over 13 amino acids. CDR3 residues: CASSGNGQETQYF. The CDR3 DNA follows: TGTGCCAGTAGCGGGAACGGCCAAGAGACCCAGTACTTC.

This chain links TRBV5-6 with TRBJ2-3; 10 nucleotides line up with TRBD2. Germline V CDR1 and CDR2: SGHDT, YYEEEE. After removal of 5 bases from V and 0 bases from J, the junction contained 6 bases not matched to a gene. The CDR3 loop spans 16 amino acids. The DNA for the CDR3 is TGTGCCAGCAGTCCCCGACTAGCGGGTAGCACAGATACGCAGTATTTT. This translates into CASSPRLAGSTDTQYF.

V gene TRBV19 combines with J gene TRBJ1-1; the D is unclear. The CDR3 contains 14 residues. V lost 5 bases to trimming and J lost 5 bases, with 15 bases between them. Germline values: CDR1 LNHDA, CDR2 SQIVND (reference sequence). CDR3 residues: CASSPRTKRTEAFF. In DNA form, the CDR3 reads TGTGCCAGTAGTCCCCGTACCAAGAGAACTGAAGCTTTCTTT.

This clone was detected a few times. The CDR3: CASSSPTSGRERHEQFF. The CDR3 DNA reads TGTGCCAGCAGCTCGCCGACTAGCGGGAGAGAAAGACATGAGCAGTTCTTC. The V gene is TRBV7-9, the J gene TRBJ2-1, with TRBD2 matching 12 bases. J lost 8 bases, V lost 4 bases, and 12 bases had no gene match. Per the germline V gene, CDR1 is SEHNR and CDR2 is FQNEAQ (reference sequence). The CDR3 is made up of 17 amino acids.

V usage is TRBV6-5 and J usage is TRBJ2-7, with a tentative D call TRBD1 (6 bases). This CDR3 region has 15 residues. Germline V gene lookup returns CDR1 MNHEY and CDR2 SVGAGI. Trimming shortened V by 5 bases and J by 0 bases, and 14 bases separated the two germline ends. This chain's CDR3 is CASSNRADHSYEQYF. CDR3 DNA: TGTGCCAGCAGTAACAGGGCTGACCACTCCTACGAGCAGTACTTC.

The CDR3 sequence: CASSPRVAGGNEQFF. Written as DNA, the CDR3 is TGTGCCAGCAGCCCACGGGTAGCGGGGGGGAATGAGCAGTTCTTC. The V gene is TRBV7-2, the J gene TRBJ2-1; 11 positions agree with TRBD2. Trimming took 5 bases from V and 7 from J; bases not matched to a gene: 7. The CDR3 has 15 amino acids. CDR1 is SGHTA and CDR2 is FQGNSA in the germline V gene.

The chain carries TRBV19 and TRBJ2-7; 13 nucleotides line up with TRBD2. V lost 5 bases, J lost 4 bases, and 5 bases stayed unmatched. The CDR3 is made up of 15 amino acids. Germline CDR1 LNHDA, CDR2 SQIVND (reference sequence). CDR3 sequence reads: CASSPGLAGRYEQYF. The CDR3 coding sequence is TGTGCCAGTAGTCCGGGACTAGCGGGGAGATACGAGCAGTACTTC.

This clone was recorded a few times. The CDR3 protein is CASSRDRGEAFF. CDR3 DNA: TGTGCCAGCTCACGCGACAGGGGGGAAGCTTTCTTT. The chain couples TRBV18 to TRBJ1-1; 9 bases fit TRBD1. CDR3 length: 12 residues. Germline assignment: CDR1 KGHSH and CDR2 LQKENI. With V trimmed by 4 bases and J by 8 bases, 2 bases remained unmatched.

CDR3 sequence: CASSHSQAAGTDTQYF. Written as DNA, the CDR3 is TGTGCCAGTAGCCATAGTCAGGCAGCGGGCACAGATACGCAGTATTTT. The J gene is TRBJ2-3, the V gene TRBV19, with a tentative D call TRBD2 (5 bases). The CDR3 totals 16 residues. Germline loops: CDR1 LNHDA, CDR2 SQIVND (reference sequence). Deletions cut 6 bases from V and 1 base from J, with 17 bases between.

The chain has TRBV19 and TRBJ2-2, with a weak D call TRBD1 (5 bases). V was trimmed by 6 bases and J by 4 bases, leaving 15 bases between them. Germline loops: CDR1 LNHDA, CDR2 SQIVND (reference sequence). The CDR3 totals 15 residues. In DNA form, the CDR3 reads TGTGCCAGTAGCTGGGCAGGGCAACGCACCGGGGAGCTGTTTTTT. This codes for CASSWAGQRTGELFF.

The table lists this clone with a few counts. The chain recombines TRBV6-4 with TRBJ2-3; the match to TRBD2 covers 14 bases. The CDR3 runs 17 residues. The germline CDR1 and CDR2 sequences are MRHNA and SNTAGT. V lost 0 bases and J lost 1; bases outside the gene matches: 0. Written as DNA, the CDR3 is TGTGCCAGCAGTGACTCGACTAGCGGGGGGGGCACAGATACGCAGTATTTT. It encodes CASSDSTSGGGTDTQYF.

The chain links TRBV5-1 to TRBJ1-1; D is uncertain. Between the trimmed V and J ends, which lost 4 bases and 2 bases, there was a span of 18 bases. CDR3 length equals 16 residues. The germline V gene has CDR1 SGHRS and CDR2 YFSETQ. CDR3 DNA sequence: TGCGCCAGCAGCCCCGATGAGGGAGGCCTTAACACTGAAGCTTTCTTT. Its translation is CASSPDEGGLNTEAFF.